The 19 T cell receptor beta chains below come from one sample, sequenced in a study of blood T cell repertoires in COVID-19. Only in-frame clones appear in the TCRdb table, and some are missing; sequencing was by immunoSEQ multiplex PCR. Altogether about 160,000 clones are present, approximately 86% being singletons, with the ten largest covering around 3.5%. The sequenced sample consisted of peripheral blood. The receptors shown here come from a man between 65 and 80 years old with acute or convalescent COVID-19.

The chain has TRBV6-5 and TRBJ2-3; the D is unclear. The CDR3 is 14 amino acids. Germline loops: CDR1 MNHEY, CDR2 SVGAGI. The V gene lost 6 bases and the J gene lost 4 bases, with 14 bases spanning the gap. Here the CDR3 reads CASSRTTVADTQYF. The DNA for the CDR3 is TGTGCCAGCAGCCGAACTACGGTCGCAGATACGCAGTATTTT.

This chain joins TRBV5-4 and TRBJ2-1; 8 nucleotides match TRBD2. There are 15 residues in the CDR3. V was clipped by 4 bases and J by 4 bases; unmatched bases: 7. In germline, CDR1 is SGHNT, CDR2 YYREEE (reference sequence). CDR3 in DNA: TGTGCCAGCAGCCCAACTAGCGGATCTTACAATGAGCAGTTCTTC. Residues: CASSPTSGSYNEQFF.

The rearrangement links TRBV5-5 to TRBJ2-5; possibly TRBD2 for D (6 bases). Per the germline V gene, CDR1 is SGHKS and CDR2 is YYEKEE (reference sequence). The V end was cut by 0 bases, the J end by 5 bases, with 14 bases between. The CDR3 contains 15 residues. DNA for the CDR3: TGTGCCAGCAGCTTGGTCGGGGGATATGTGGAGACCCAGTACTTC. Protein product: CASSLVGGYVETQYF.

This chain links TRBV6-5 with TRBJ1-4; D is unresolved. V lost 0 bases and J 5 bases, leaving 13 bases between the germline ends. In germline, CDR1 is MNHEY, CDR2 SVGAGI. The CDR3 length is 16 residues. This chain's CDR3 is CASSYSWRVVNEKLFF. The CDR3 DNA reads TGTGCCAGCAGTTACTCTTGGAGGGTTGTGAATGAAAAACTGTTTTTT.

This clone was detected only a few times. V is TRBV5-1 and J is TRBJ2-7; TRBD2 aligns across 10 bases. The CDR3 sequence is 15 residues long. The V segment lost 5 bases and the J segment 3 bases; nucleotides outside the gene matches: 8. Germline V gives CDR1 SGHRS, CDR2 YFSETQ. CDR3: CASRLGTSVVYEQYF. Written as DNA, the CDR3 is TGCGCCAGCAGACTGGGGACTAGCGTTGTCTACGAGCAGTACTTC.

The chain employs TRBV7-3 and TRBJ1-2; 8 bases map to TRBD1. The CDR3 length is 15 residues. Germline trimming cut 5 bases from V and 1 base from J; bases unmatched to any gene: 6. Germline V CDR1 and CDR2: SGHTA, FQGTGA. DNA for the CDR3: TGTGCCAGCAGCAAGGGGACAGGAAATAACTATGGCTACACCTTC. Translation: CASSKGTGNNYGYTF.

V is TRBV5-1 and J is TRBJ2-3; 7 nucleotides line up with TRBD1. The V gene's germline CDR1 is SGHRS and CDR2 YFSETQ. V lost 1 base to trimming and J lost 6 bases; unmatched junction nucleotides: 5. This CDR3 spans 14 amino acids. The CDR3 region is CASSLSGQPDTQYF. Here the CDR3 DNA reads TGCGCCAGCAGCTTGTCGGGACAGCCGGATACGCAGTATTTT.

As DNA, the CDR3 is TGTGCCAGCAGTGACCCGACAGGGGGCAATGAGCAGTTCTTC. It encodes CASSDPTGGNEQFF. The chain uses TRBV6-6 and TRBJ2-1, with 9 bases fitting TRBD1. Germline V gene lookup returns CDR1 MNHNY and CDR2 SVGAGI (reference sequence). CDR3 size: 14 residues. Germline trimming cut 5 bases from V and 6 bases from J; bases unmatched to any gene: 5.

The gene calls are TRBV18 and TRBJ1-4; D gene ambiguous. The CDR3 sequence is 14 residues long. V was clipped by 3 bases and J by 8 bases, with 13 bases between them. Germline V lookup: CDR1 KGHSH, CDR2 LQKENI. In DNA, the CDR3 is TGTGCCAGCTCACCGCTGCCAGTTTACGAAAAACTGTTTTTT. Amino acid sequence: CASSPLPVYEKLFF. Combining the CDR3 with reference TRBV18 and TRBJ1-4 gives the whole variable domain NAGVMQNPRHLVRRRGQEARLRCSPMKGHSHVYWYRQLPEEGLKFMVYLQKENIIDESGMPKERFSAEFPKEGPSILRIQQVVRGDSAAYFCASSPLPVYEKLFFGSGTQLSVL.

The chain couples TRBV4-1 to TRBJ1-2, with unresolved D. Germline lookup yields CDR1 MGHRA and CDR2 YSYEKL. This CDR3 has 16 amino acids. The V end was cut by 0 bases, the J end by 3 bases, with 14 bases between. The CDR3 DNA is TGCGCCAGCAGCCAAGAAGGAGGCTGGCGGGACTATGGCTACACCTTC. This translates into CASSQEGGWRDYGYTF.

The DNA of the CDR3 is TGTGCCAGCACGCTGGGGACTGTCACCACCGGGGAGCTGTTTTTT. It encodes CASTLGTVTTGELFF. The chain joins TRBV2 to TRBJ2-2, with D possibly matching TRBD2 (6 bases). The CDR3 is 15 amino acids. The V gene's germline CDR1 is SNHLY and CDR2 FYNNEI. Trimming stripped 7 bases from V and 4 bases from J, with 16 bases between. Full variable domain (rest looked up from reference TRBV2 and TRBJ2-2): EPEVTQTPSHQVTQMGQEVILRCVPISNHLYFYWYRQILGQKVEFLVSFYNNEISEKSEIFDDQFSVERPDGSNFTLKIRSTKLEDSAMYFCASTLGTVTTGELFFGEGSRLTVL.

The chain employs TRBV19 and TRBJ2-5, with D maybe TRBD2 (5 bases). The CDR3 is made up of 15 amino acids. The ends were cut back, 5 bases at V and 0 bases at J, with 13 bases in the middle. Germline V gene data show CDR1 as LNHDA and CDR2 as SQIVND (reference sequence). The CDR3 reads CASSSSPGNQETQYF. The CDR3, as DNA: TGTGCCAGTAGTTCTTCCCCCGGGAACCAAGAGACCCAGTACTTC.

The CDR3 nucleotides read TGCGCCAGCAGCTTAGGGACTAACGGGCAATACAATGAGCAGTTCTTC. It yields the protein CASSLGTNGQYNEQFF. V gene TRBV5-1 combines with J gene TRBJ2-1; 7 bases match TRBD2. The CDR3 is 16 residues long. Trimming took 2 bases from V and 4 from J; bases not matched to a gene: 9. Per germline, CDR1 SGHRS and CDR2 YFSETQ.

The chain employs TRBV30 and TRBJ1-6; unclear D gene. From germline, CDR1 is GTSNPN and CDR2 SVGIG (reference sequence). V dropped 4 bases and J dropped 9 bases, with 10 bases sitting between them. The CDR3 loop spans 12 amino acids. CDR3 loop: CAWKDMVSPLHF. The DNA for the CDR3 is TGTGCCTGGAAAGACATGGTTTCACCCCTCCACTTT.

A single count supports this clone. The chain uses TRBV7-2 and TRBJ1-1; the D is unclear. V lost 4 bases and J lost 4, with 10 bases in between. The V gene's germline CDR1 is SGHTA and CDR2 FQGNSA. CDR3 length: 13 residues. The CDR3 spells CASSSGITTEAFF. The CDR3 DNA follows: TGTGCCAGCAGCTCGGGAATCACCACTGAAGCTTTCTTT.

V and J are TRBV28 and TRBJ2-5; D is unclear. The germline CDR1 and CDR2 sequences are MDHEN and SYDVKM. V lost 5 bases, J lost 13 bases, and 17 bases lay in between. The CDR3 runs to 12 residues. The CDR3 sequence: CASSLPSSVGYF. The CDR3 nucleotides read TGTGCCAGCAGTCTCCCTTCCAGCGTGGGGTACTTC.

A note on this clone: Its ends do not fully match the called genes, so a read error is possible. The chain carries TRBV7-7 and TRBJ2-2; perhaps TRBD1 as D (6 bases). The CDR3 is 13 residues long. Germline V CDR1 and CDR2: SSHAT, FNYEAQ (reference sequence). CDR3 in DNA: TGTGCTAGCAGTGGGACAAAAGCCGGGGAGCTGTTTTTT. Protein sequence: CASSGTKAGELFF.

The chain recombines TRBV28 with TRBJ2-5; TRBD2 matches at 14 bases. CDR1 and CDR2 from the germline V gene are MDHEN and SYDVKM. The length of the CDR3 is 16 residues. J lost 5 bases, V lost 6 bases, and 8 bases had no gene match. The CDR3 DNA reads TGTGCCAGCAGACCGGGACTAGCGGGAGTCTCCGAGACCCAGTACTTC. Translation: CASRPGLAGVSETQYF.

The chain combines TRBV4-2 with TRBJ2-5; D remains unclear. The V gene lost 4 bases and the J gene lost 2 bases, with 14 bases spanning the gap. The V gene's germline CDR1 is LGHNA and CDR2 YNFKEQ. This CDR3 has 15 amino acids. CDR3 nucleotide sequence: TGTGCCAGCAGCCGAAGTGCCAGGTTTCAAGAGACCCAGTACTTC. This gives the protein CASSRSARFQETQYF.